The rows below give T cell receptor beta chains drawn from one sample of a study of lymphopenia after photon versus proton radiotherapy. Libraries were prepared by immunoSEQ multiplex PCR; TCRdb keeps only in-frame clonotypes and omits some of them. The table lists some 31,000 clones, nearly 85% of them singletons, with 13% to 15% in the top ten. The specimen was peripheral blood, collected from a patient treated with proton-based radiotherapy. These receptors were obtained from a woman aged 70-85 years with pancreatic cancer. CDR3s include the opening cysteine and the closing phenylalanine or tryptophan. D genes are given only for firm matches. Expanded clones get a size class; other rows say once, few or many, or leave the size out.

CDR3 DNA	CDR3 protein	clone size	J gene	V gene	CDR3 length	D gene
TGTGCCAGCAGCACCCACTCCGGGACTATTGAAGCTTTCTTT	CASSTHSGTIEAFF	.	TRBJ1-1	TRBV6-5	14	.
TGTGCCAGCAGCGCAGGTGGACAGGGAGGTTACGAGCAGTACTTC	CASSAGGQGGYEQYF	.	TRBJ2-7	TRBV9	15	TRBD1
TGCAGCGTTGAAGATACGGGGACGGGTGGCTACACCTTC	CSVEDTGTGGYTF	.	TRBJ1-2	TRBV29-1	13	.
TGTGCCAGCAGTTTTTCGACAGGAGCCTCCTACGAGCAGTACTTC	CASSFSTGASYEQYF	.	TRBJ2-7	TRBV27	15	.
TGTGCCTGCTCCCGCGGGGCCGGTCAGCCCCAGCATTTT	CACSRGAGQPQHF	few	TRBJ1-5	TRBV30	13	.
TGTGCCAGTAGTCCCTCCGGCAGGGTGGCTAAGCTACAGCAGTACTTC	CASSPSGRVAKLQQYF	.	TRBJ2-7	TRBV19	16	.
TGTGCCAGTAGAGCCGGGGACCGCACAGATACGCAGTATTTT	CASRAGDRTDTQYF	.	TRBJ2-3	TRBV19	14	.
TGTGCCAGCAGTGCCGGGTGGACGGGCTACGAGCAGTACTTC	CASSAGWTGYEQYF	.	TRBJ2-7	TRBV6-6	14	.
TGTGCCAGCAGCGTGAGGGACAGCCACAATGAGCAGTTCTTC	CASSVRDSHNEQFF	.	TRBJ2-1	TRBV5-4	14	TRBD1
TGTGCCAGCAGTGAATGGGCGAACACTGAAGCTTTCTTT	CASSEWANTEAFF	few	TRBJ1-1	TRBV2	13	.
TGTGCCAGCAGCTTTAGCGGGCTCCAAGAGACCCAGTACTTC	CASSFSGLQETQYF	.	TRBJ2-5	TRBV5-6	14	TRBD2
TGTGCCAGCAGCTCAACGGGGGGCTCGAACACCGGGGAGCTGTTTTTT	CASSSTGGSNTGELFF	.	TRBJ2-2	TRBV11-3	16	.
TGTGCCAGCAGCTTAGGACAGGCCTTCACAGATACGCAGTATTTT	CASSLGQAFTDTQYF	.	TRBJ2-3	TRBV7-3	15	TRBD1
TGCGCCAGCAGTTGGGGCCAGGGACGCGAGCAGTACTTC	CASSWGQGREQYF	.	TRBJ2-7	TRBV5-1	13	.
TGTGCCAGCAGCTTAATGGGGACGGGTAATTCACCCCTCCACTTT	CASSLMGTGNSPLHF	.	TRBJ1-6	TRBV7-3	15	.
TGTGCCAGCAGCTTAGAAGGGGGAAAGTCACCCCTCCACTTT	CASSLEGGKSPLHF	.	TRBJ1-6	TRBV7-9	14	.
TGTGCCAGCAGGGACAGGGCTGGAGATAATTCACCCCTCCACTTT	CASRDRAGDNSPLHF	.	TRBJ1-6	TRBV2	15	TRBD1
TGTGCCAGTACCAACCTCGGACTGACGGGGAACACTGAAGCTTTCTTT	CASTNLGLTGNTEAFF	.	TRBJ1-1	TRBV19	16	.
TGCAGCGTTGGCAGCGGGATTAGCACAGATACGCAGTATTTT	CSVGSGISTDTQYF	.	TRBJ2-3	TRBV29-1	14	TRBD2
TGTGCCAGCCATTATAATCGGGGACAGGGAGAGCAGCCCCAGCATTTT	CASHYNRGQGEQPQHF	.	TRBJ1-5	TRBV28	16	TRBD1